The 9 T cell receptor beta chains given below trace back to one sample, sequenced in a study of beta chain features in type 1 diabetes (dated by TCRdb to 2016 to 2019). Library preparation was by the immunoSEQ multiplex PCR assay. The High Capacity cDNA Reverse Transcription Kit was used to reverse transcribe all of the isolated RNA, meaning that expressed TCRB transcripts were what got sequenced. Drawn from immuneACCESS, this table holds only the in-frame rearrangements with V and J called that TCRdb kept. Clones are partly lost; checked studies trace under half to an unresolved V gene and leave the rest unexplained. In this sample the table shows a few hundred thousand clones, about 16% of which occur a single time. About 0.018% of the sample is in the top ten clones. The sequenced material came from naive CD4+ T cells from blood. Reading the label with the study, this specimen's cell subset or site is: true naive CD4+ T cells. These receptors were collected from a woman between 18 and 30 years old in good health.

V is TRBV4-1 and J is TRBJ1-1, with D maybe TRBD1 (6 bases). Germline values: CDR1 MGHRA, CDR2 YSYEKL. CDR3 length: 15 residues. V was clipped by 6 bases and J by 2 bases, with 16 bases between them. CDR3 coding DNA: TGCGCCAGCAGACTTCCCGGGACAAGAAACACTGAAGCTTTCTTT. Amino acids: CASRLPGTRNTEAFF.

Only a few counts were recorded for this clone. This chain uses TRBV11-2 with TRBJ2-1, with TRBD2 matching over 14 bases. The CDR3 totals 15 residues. With V trimmed by 5 bases and J by 7 bases, 4 bases remained unmatched. Germline CDR1 SGHAT, CDR2 FQNNGV. CDR3 loop: CASSLGLAGVNEQFF. The DNA for the CDR3 is TGTGCCAGCAGCCTGGGACTAGCGGGAGTTAATGAGCAGTTCTTC.

The chain couples TRBV18 to TRBJ2-2, with D possibly being TRBD1 (5 bases). The CDR3 consists of 16 residues. Trimming shortened V by 2 bases and J by 1 base, and 11 bases separated the two germline ends. Germline CDR1 reads KGHSH; CDR2 reads LQKENI. CDR3 residues: CASSPNRQRNTGELFF. In nucleotides, the CDR3 is TGTGCCAGCTCACCAAATCGACAGCGGAACACCGGGGAGCTGTTTTTT.

V and J are TRBV29-1 and TRBJ1-1; 9 positions match TRBD1. V trimming: 4 bases; J trimming: 1 base; junction bases outside the gene matches: 1. The CDR3 spans 13 residues. Germline V lookup: CDR1 SQVTM, CDR2 ANQGSEA. This CDR3 reads CSVGGQGNTEAFF. The CDR3 DNA reads as TGCAGCGTTGGGGGACAGGGGAACACTGAAGCTTTCTTT.

In this sample, this clone turned up a few times. The chain links TRBV28 to TRBJ1-1, with 9 nucleotides matching TRBD1. Germline CDR1 MDHEN, CDR2 SYDVKM. The V gene end was trimmed by 5 bases and the J gene end by 4 bases; junction bases not matched to a gene: 5. There are 14 residues in the CDR3. The CDR3 bases are TGTGCCAGCAGTGCGCCGGGACAGGGCACTGAAGCTTTCTTT. Encoded protein: CASSAPGQGTEAFF.

Only a few counts were recorded for this clone. V usage is TRBV21-1 and J usage is TRBJ2-3; the D call TRBD2 from the table was never checked on the DNA. TRBV21-1 corresponds to a pseudogene. The CDR3 spans 13 residues. The CDR3 loop reads CATVTSPADTQYF. CDR3 coding DNA: TGTGCCACAGTGACTAGTCCGGCAGATACGCAGTATTTT.

The chain carries TRBV28 and TRBJ2-5, with D perhaps matching TRBD2 (6 bases). This CDR3 is built from 17 residues. Germline CDR1 MDHEN, CDR2 SYDVKM. Trimming pared 5 bases from V and 2 bases from J, leaving 21 bases between. The CDR3 DNA reads TGTGCCAGCAGTCTCTCCCCCTCCCTAGCGCAACAAGAGACCCAGTACTTC. This codes for CASSLSPSLAQQETQYF.

This clone was picked up a small number of times. This chain links TRBV9 with TRBJ2-7; TRBD2 agrees at 8 bases. Looked up from germline, CDR1 is SGDLS and CDR2 is YYNGEE. V shed 4 bases, J shed 5 bases, and the junction held 8 bases outside the gene matches. The CDR3 has 14 amino acids. The CDR3 loop reads CASSPTSVRNEQYF. DNA for the CDR3: TGTGCCAGCAGCCCGACTAGCGTTAGGAACGAGCAGTACTTC.

The V gene is TRBV5-1, the J gene TRBJ2-7; D perhaps matches TRBD1 (7 bases). CDR1 and CDR2 from the germline V gene are SGHRS and YFSETQ. The CDR3 covers 15 residues. Trimming took 1 base from V and 4 from J, leaving 15 bases between them. The CDR3 sequence: CASSLTVRGDYEQYF. Here the CDR3 DNA reads TGCGCCAGCAGCTTGACGGTCAGGGGGGATTACGAGCAGTACTTC.